A selection of T cell receptor beta chains follows, all from one sample in a study of blood T cell repertoires in COVID-19. Data came from immunoSEQ multiplex PCR; TCRdb stores just in-frame clones and leaves some out. The table shows about 15,000 clones, with less than 80% occurring only once. Source material: peripheral blood. The receptor source for this set is a man between 65 and 79 years old with active or convalescent COVID-19. Each CDR3 is given with its conserved first and last residue. Fields, in order: clone size, D gene, V gene, J gene, CDR3 DNA, CDR3 protein. The D gene is left open where the match is weak. Where a row states a size, it is once, few, many or the class of an expanded clone; other rows omit it.

>few|.|TRBV30|TRBJ1-3
TGTGCCTGGAAGAGCTCTGGAAACACCATATATTTT
CAWKSSGNTIYF
>once|TRBD1|TRBV5-4|TRBJ1-2
TGTGCCAGCAGGGGAGACAGGGTAGACTATGGCTACACCTTC
CASRGDRVDYGYTF
>.|.|TRBV29-1|TRBJ1-1
TGCAGCGTTGACGGGGTTGGCACTGAAGCTTTCTTT
CSVDGVGTEAFF
>once|TRBD2|TRBV6-5|TRBJ2-1
TGTGCCAGCAGCCACGGGTCGGGAGGGCATGAGCAGTTCTTC
CASSHGSGGHEQFF
>.|.|TRBV7-2|TRBJ1-4
TGTGCCAGCAGCTTTGCAGGAAATGAAAAACTGTTTTTT
CASSFAGNEKLFF
>.|.|TRBV3-1/TRBV3-2|TRBJ1-5
TGTGCCAGCAGCCAAGCCTCTAATCAGCCCCAGCATTTT
CASSQASNQPQHF
>.|.|TRBV4-3|TRBJ1-6
TGCGCCAGCAGCCAAGAGGGGGCTAGATTTTCACCCCTCCACTTT
CASSQEGARFSPLHF
>.|TRBD2|TRBV12-3/TRBV12-4|TRBJ2-1
TGTGCCAGCGTGGTCGGGGGGGCCGATGAGCAGTTCTTC
CASVVGGADEQFF
>.|TRBD1|TRBV7-2|TRBJ2-1
TGTGCCAGCAGCTTAGAAGGGACAGGGGGTTACAATGAGCAGTTCTTC
CASSLEGTGGYNEQFF
>.|.|TRBV18|TRBJ1-1
TGTGCCAGCTCACCACATCCTATAGCAAGCACTGAAGCTTTCTTT
CASSPHPIASTEAFF
>.|TRBD2|TRBV11-2|TRBJ2-1
TGTGCCAGCAGCCGCGGGGCGGGAGTAGAGCAGTTCTTC
CASSRGAGVEQFF